This record concerns one TCR beta chain sequence. The antigen is unknown. This entry is derived from a study of OX40 agonist ivuxolimab in advanced cancers. Whole-study context: Those enrolled were approximately 83% male, with a mean age of about 66 years and ages from 23 to 79. Study-level points and caveats: More expanded clones were found, on average, in CD8+ than in CD4+ T cells.

V shed 6 bases, J shed 9 bases, and the junction held 11 bases outside the gene matches. Germline CDR1 is SNHLY and CDR2 is FYNNEI. The CDR3 has 15 residues. Prior autoimmune disease or systemic immunosuppression barred patients. Assay used: immunoSEQ multiplex PCR; TCRdb lists only in-frame clones, some missing. The sample shows some 55,000 clones, roughly nine tenths of them seen only once. This specimen was CD4+ or CD8+ T cells sorted from blood, taken in a trial of the OX40 agonist ivuxolimab. This receptor was identified in an adult with an advanced solid tumor such as melanoma, head and neck, liver or kidney cancer. This sequence joins TRBV2 and TRBJ2-1; 10 bases are a match to TRBD2. The CDR3, as DNA: TGTGCCAGCAGCTACCCCGGGACTAGCGTATTTGAGCAGTTCTTC. It specifies CASSYPGTSVFEQFF.